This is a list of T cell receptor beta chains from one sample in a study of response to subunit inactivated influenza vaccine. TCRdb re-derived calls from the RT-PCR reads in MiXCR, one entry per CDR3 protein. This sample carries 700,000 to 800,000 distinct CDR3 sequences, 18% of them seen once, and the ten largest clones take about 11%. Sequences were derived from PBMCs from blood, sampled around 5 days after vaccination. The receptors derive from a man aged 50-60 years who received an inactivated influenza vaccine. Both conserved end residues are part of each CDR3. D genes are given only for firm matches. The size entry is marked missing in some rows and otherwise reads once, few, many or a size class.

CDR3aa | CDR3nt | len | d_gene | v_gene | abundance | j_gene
CASSNRLAGRLPGLAYYEQYF | TGTGCCAGCAGCAACCGTTTGGCGGGGCGCCTTCCTGGACTAGCTTACTACGAGCAGTACTTC | 21 | NA | TRBV21-1 | once | TRBJ2-7
CASHASGGTSADTQYF | TGTGCCAGCCATGCTAGCGGGGGGACCTCAGCAGATACGCAGTATTTT | 16 | TRBD2 | TRBV6-1 | NA | TRBJ2-3
CASSFRQGIGTEAFF | TGCGCCAGCAGCTTCCGACAAGGCATTGGGACTGAAGCTTTCTTT | 15 | NA | TRBV5-1 | NA | TRBJ1-1
CSVGDVYNSPLHF | TGCAGCGTTGGGGATGTGTATAATTCACCCCTCCACTTT | 13 | NA | TRBV29-1 | NA | TRBJ1-6
CASSKAGGADTQYF | TGTGCCAGCAGCAAAGCAGGAGGGGCAGATACGCAGTATTTT | 14 | NA | TRBV21-1 | NA | TRBJ2-3
CASSRDRDESDTQYF | TGCGCCAGCAGCAGGGACAGGGATGAGTCAGATACGCAGTATTTT | 15 | TRBD1 | TRBV5-1 | NA | TRBJ2-3
CAKLGQGAREYQETQYF | TGTGCCAAATTGGGACAGGGGGCTCGGGAGTACCAAGAGACCCAGTACTTC | 17 | TRBD1 | TRBV10-3 | few | TRBJ2-5
CSVDGAAGGDTQYF | TGCAGCGTTGATGGAGCGGCCGGAGGTGATACGCAGTATTTT | 14 | NA | TRBV29-1 | few | TRBJ2-3
CASSPGQTGANVLTF | TGTGCCAGCAGCCCTGGACAGACTGGGGCCAACGTCCTGACTTTC | 15 | NA | TRBV7-3 | few | TRBJ2-6
CASSPLGRGRAFF | TGTGCCAGCAGCCCCCTAGGGCGGGGGAGGGCGTTCTTC | 13 | TRBD2 | TRBV12-3/TRBV12-4 | NA | TRBJ2-1
CASSSRQGWETQYF | TGTGCCAGCAGCTCTCGACAGGGATGGGAGACCCAGTACTTC | 14 | TRBD1 | TRBV14 | few | TRBJ2-5
CSAHGGVETQYF | TGCAGTGCCCACGGTGGGGTCGAGACCCAGTACTTC | 12 | NA | TRBV20-1 | many | TRBJ2-5
CGSSQTGGMTMQPQHF | TGTGGCAGCTCACAAACAGGGGGAATGACGATGCAGCCCCAGCATTTT | 16 | TRBD1 | TRBV18 | NA | TRBJ1-5
CASSLGLAEDYLIGSEQYF | TGCGCCAGCAGCTTGGGGCTAGCGGAAGACTACTTGATTGGGAGCGAGCAGTACTTC | 19 | TRBD2 | TRBV5-1 | few | TRBJ2-7
CASSRYDQGETQYF | TGTGCCAGCAGCCGCTACGATCAGGGGGAGACCCAGTACTTC | 14 | NA | TRBV7-9 | NA | TRBJ2-5
CASSVGGGGDIQYF | TGTGCCAGCAGTGTCGGGGGCGGTGGGGACATTCAGTACTTC | 14 | NA | TRBV6-1 | many | TRBJ2-4
CASAAQEETQYF | TGTGCCAGCGCTGCCCAAGAGGAGACCCAGTACTTC | 12 | NA | TRBV12-3/TRBV12-4 | NA | TRBJ2-5
CSADRGADTQYF | TGCAGTGCTGACCGGGGGGCAGATACGCAGTATTTT | 12 | TRBD2 | TRBV20-1 | NA | TRBJ2-3
CASSLVRPPNTDTQYF | TGTGCCAGCAGCTTAGTGAGACCACCGAACACAGATACGCAGTATTTT | 16 | NA | TRBV7-8 | NA | TRBJ2-3
CSARHRAYEQYF | TGCAGTGCTAGACACAGGGCCTACGAGCAGTACTTC | 12 | NA | TRBV20-1 | few | TRBJ2-7
CSGRVGETQYF | TGCAGTGGGCGGGTCGGGGAGACCCAGTACTTC | 11 | NA | TRBV20-1 | NA | TRBJ2-5
CAWRDSGNTIYF | TGTGCCTGGAGGGACTCTGGAAACACCATATATTTT | 12 | NA | TRBV30 | few | TRBJ1-3
CASSLQLNEKLFF | TGTGCCAGCAGCTTACAGCTTAATGAAAAACTGTTTTTT | 13 | NA | TRBV7-2 | few | TRBJ1-4
CATSRDFAGGSDEQYF | TGTGCCACCAGCAGAGATTTCGCAGGTGGGAGTGACGAGCAGTACTTC | 16 | NA | TRBV15 | many | TRBJ2-7
CSVKQASYEQYF | TGCAGCGTTAAGCAGGCCTCCTACGAGCAGTACTTC | 12 | NA | TRBV29-1 | many | TRBJ2-7
CASSFRLAPVFMFDTGELFF | TGTGCCAGCAGTTTCCGTTTAGCGCCCGTGTTTATGTTCGACACCGGGGAGCTGTTTTTT | 20 | NA | TRBV27 | NA | TRBJ2-2
CASSLGRESYNEQFF | TGTGCCAGCAGCTTAGGTCGGGAGTCCTACAATGAGCAGTTCTTC | 15 | NA | TRBV7-6 | NA | TRBJ2-1
CASSPSGAKNIQYF | TGTGCCAGCAGTCCGAGCGGGGCCAAAAACATTCAGTACTTC | 14 | NA | TRBV12-3/TRBV12-4 | many | TRBJ2-4
CASSPSEFF | TGTGCCAGCAGCCCATCGGAGTTCTTC | 9 | NA | TRBV7-8 | many | TRBJ2-1
CASSEALSQRIYGYTF | TGTGCCAGCAGTGAAGCGCTTTCGCAGCGTATCTATGGCTACACCTTC | 16 | NA | TRBV6-1 | NA | TRBJ1-2
CSASTISYEQYF | TGCAGTGCTAGTACCATTTCCTACGAGCAGTACTTC | 12 | NA | TRBV20-1 | few | TRBJ2-7
CASSLPGRGLNRRYNGEQFF | TGTGCCAGCAGTTTGCCGGGCAGGGGTTTAAATCGTCGATACAATGGTGAGCAGTTCTTC | 20 | NA | TRBV12-3/TRBV12-4 | NA | TRBJ2-1
CSVLAGGTDTQYF | TGCAGCGTCCTAGCGGGAGGAACAGATACGCAGTATTTT | 13 | TRBD2 | TRBV29-1 | few | TRBJ2-3
CASSFRQGSTGELFF | TGTGCCAGCAGTTTTAGGCAGGGGAGCACCGGGGAGCTGTTTTTT | 15 | NA | TRBV28 | NA | TRBJ2-2
CASSRKPGANVLTF | TGTGCCAGCAGTCGCAAACCTGGGGCCAACGTCCTGACTTTC | 14 | NA | TRBV6-1 | NA | TRBJ2-6
CASSLAGRGQGTEAFF | TGTGCCAGCAGCTTGGCCGGCAGGGGGCAAGGGACTGAAGCTTTCTTT | 16 | TRBD1 | TRBV5-6 | many | TRBJ1-1
CSGTGYGQGTQYF | TGCAGCGGAACAGGATATGGGCAGGGGACGCAGTATTTT | 13 | NA | TRBV29-1 | few | TRBJ2-3
CASSLGPVLLYEQYF | TGTGCCAGCAGCCTAGGGCCAGTCCTCTTATACGAGCAGTACTTC | 15 | NA | TRBV7-2 | NA | TRBJ2-7
CSARTDSWRGLFEQYF | TGCAGTGCTAGAACGGATTCTTGGAGGGGGCTTTTTGAGCAGTACTTC | 16 | NA | TRBV20-1 | NA | TRBJ2-7
CSATLGVETQYF | TGCAGTGCAACACTAGGAGTTGAGACCCAGTACTTC | 12 | NA | TRBV20-1 | NA | TRBJ2-5
CASSQDKSGSNTGELFF | TGTGCCAGCAGCCAAGATAAAAGCGGCTCGAACACCGGGGAGCTGTTTTTT | 17 | NA | TRBV4-2 | NA | TRBJ2-2
CSVEYPGGQETQYF | TGCAGCGTTGAATACCCGGGCGGGCAAGAGACCCAGTACTTC | 14 | NA | TRBV29-1 | few | TRBJ2-5
CASSPGVGGVTSYNEQFF | TGTGCCAGCAGCCCCGGGGTGGGCGGGGTGACCTCCTACAATGAGCAGTTCTTC | 18 | NA | TRBV11-2 | few | TRBJ2-1
CASQYQETQYF | TGTGCCAGCCAGTACCAAGAGACCCAGTACTTC | 11 | NA | TRBV2 | few | TRBJ2-5
CASSTDTNRPQHF | TGCGCCAGCAGCACGGACACCAATCGGCCCCAGCATTTT | 13 | NA | TRBV5-1 | NA | TRBJ1-5
CASSSQGFEAFF | TGTGCCAGCAGCTCACAGGGTTTTGAAGCTTTCTTT | 12 | NA | TRBV7-9 | NA | TRBJ1-1
CASSVLSGEYNEQFF | TGTGCCAGCAGCGTTCTTAGCGGGGAATACAATGAGCAGTTCTTC | 15 | TRBD2 | TRBV9 | few | TRBJ2-1
CASSRWPAYEQYF | TGTGCCAGCAGCCGATGGCCAGCCTACGAGCAGTACTTC | 13 | NA | TRBV7-9 | NA | TRBJ2-7
CASSETGQGTYEQYF | TGTGCCAGCAGTGAGACGGGACAGGGGACCTACGAGCAGTACTTC | 15 | TRBD1 | TRBV12-3/TRBV12-4 | few | TRBJ2-7
CASSQGGTGPYEQYF | TGTGCCAGCAGCCAAGGGGGTACAGGGCCCTACGAGCAGTACTTC | 15 | NA | TRBV4-2 | NA | TRBJ2-7